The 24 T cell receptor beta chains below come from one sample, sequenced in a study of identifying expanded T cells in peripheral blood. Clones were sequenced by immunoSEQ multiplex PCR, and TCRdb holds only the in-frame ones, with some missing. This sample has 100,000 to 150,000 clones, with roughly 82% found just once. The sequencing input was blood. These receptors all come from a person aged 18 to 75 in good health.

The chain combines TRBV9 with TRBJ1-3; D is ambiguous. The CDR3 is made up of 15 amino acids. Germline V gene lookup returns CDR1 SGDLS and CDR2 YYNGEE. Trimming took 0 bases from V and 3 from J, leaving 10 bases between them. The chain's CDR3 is CASSVESNLGNTIYF. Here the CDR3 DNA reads TGTGCCAGCAGCGTAGAGAGCAATCTTGGAAACACCATATATTTT.

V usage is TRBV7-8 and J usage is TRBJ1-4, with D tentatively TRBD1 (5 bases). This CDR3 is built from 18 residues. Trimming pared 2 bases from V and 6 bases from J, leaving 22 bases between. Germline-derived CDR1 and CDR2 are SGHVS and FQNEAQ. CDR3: CASSLYRPGRRNYEKLFF. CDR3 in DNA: TGTGCCAGCAGCTTATACAGGCCAGGGAGGCGTAATTATGAAAAACTGTTTTTT.

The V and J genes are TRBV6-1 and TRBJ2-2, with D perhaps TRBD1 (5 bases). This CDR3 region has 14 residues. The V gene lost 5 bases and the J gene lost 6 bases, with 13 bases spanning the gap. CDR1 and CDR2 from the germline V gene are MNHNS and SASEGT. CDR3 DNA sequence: TGTGCCAGCAGTTGGCAGGGTGTTGCCGGGGAGCTGTTTTTT. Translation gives CASSWQGVAGELFF.

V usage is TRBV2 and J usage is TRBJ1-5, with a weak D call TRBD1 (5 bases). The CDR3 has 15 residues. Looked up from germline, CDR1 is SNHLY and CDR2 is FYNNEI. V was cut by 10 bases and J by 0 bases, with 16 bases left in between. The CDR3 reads CATRLGPYSNQPQHF. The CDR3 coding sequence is TGTGCCACCAGGTTGGGGCCTTATAGCAATCAGCCCCAGCATTTT. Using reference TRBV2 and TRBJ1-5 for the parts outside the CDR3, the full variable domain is EPEVTQTPSHQVTQMGQEVILRCVPISNHLYFYWYRQILGQKVEFLVSFYNNEISEKSEIFDDQFSVERPDGSNFTLKIRSTKLEDSAMYFCATRLGPYSNQPQHFGDGTRLSIL.

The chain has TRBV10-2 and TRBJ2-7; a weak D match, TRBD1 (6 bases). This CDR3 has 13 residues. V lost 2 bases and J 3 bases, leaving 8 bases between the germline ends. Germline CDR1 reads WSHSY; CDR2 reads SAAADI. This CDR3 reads CASSEGRGYEQYF. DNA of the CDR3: TGCGCCAGCAGTGAGGGCAGGGGCTACGAGCAGTACTTC.

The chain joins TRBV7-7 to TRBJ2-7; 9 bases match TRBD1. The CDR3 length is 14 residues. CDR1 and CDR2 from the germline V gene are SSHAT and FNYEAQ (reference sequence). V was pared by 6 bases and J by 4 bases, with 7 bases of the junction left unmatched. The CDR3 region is CASSSRQGGYEQYF. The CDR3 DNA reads TGTGCCAGCAGTTCCCGACAGGGGGGGTACGAGCAGTACTTC. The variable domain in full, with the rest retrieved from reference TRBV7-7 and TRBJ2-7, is GAGVSQSPRYKVTKRGQDVTLRCDPISSHATLYWYQQALGQGPEFLTYFNYEAQPDKSGLPSDRFSAERPEGSISTLTIQRTEQRDSAMYRCASSSRQGGYEQYFGPGTRLTVT.

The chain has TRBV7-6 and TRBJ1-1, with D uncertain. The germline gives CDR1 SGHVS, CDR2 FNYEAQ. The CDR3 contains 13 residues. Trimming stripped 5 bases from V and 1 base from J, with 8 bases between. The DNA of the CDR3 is TGTGCCAGCAGCCCCCGGCCGAACACTGAAGCTTTCTTT. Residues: CASSPRPNTEAFF.

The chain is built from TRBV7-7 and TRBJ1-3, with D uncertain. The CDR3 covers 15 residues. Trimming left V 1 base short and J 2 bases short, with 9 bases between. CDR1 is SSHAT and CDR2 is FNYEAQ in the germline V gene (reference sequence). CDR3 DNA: TGTGCCAGCAGCTTAGTGACCAGGACTGGAAACACCATATATTTT. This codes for CASSLVTRTGNTIYF.

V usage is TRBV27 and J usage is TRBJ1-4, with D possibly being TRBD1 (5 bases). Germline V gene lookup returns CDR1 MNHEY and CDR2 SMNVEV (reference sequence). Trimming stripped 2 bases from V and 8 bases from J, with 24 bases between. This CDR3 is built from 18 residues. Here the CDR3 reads CASSLLGANYVLKEKLFF. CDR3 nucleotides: TGTGCCAGCAGTTTACTAGGGGCCAATTACGTTTTGAAGGAAAAACTGTTTTTT.

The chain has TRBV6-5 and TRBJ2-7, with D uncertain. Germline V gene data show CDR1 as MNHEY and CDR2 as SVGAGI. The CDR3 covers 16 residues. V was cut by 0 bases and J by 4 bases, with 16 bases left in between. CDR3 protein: CASSYSLPVEGYEQYF. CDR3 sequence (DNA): TGTGCCAGCAGTTACTCGTTGCCCGTGGAAGGGTACGAGCAGTACTTC.

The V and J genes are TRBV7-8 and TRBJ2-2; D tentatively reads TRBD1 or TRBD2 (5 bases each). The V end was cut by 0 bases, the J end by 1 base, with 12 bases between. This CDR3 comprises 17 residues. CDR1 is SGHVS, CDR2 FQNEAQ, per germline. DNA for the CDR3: TGTGCCAGCAGCTTAGCGGCAGGGACCAGGAACACCGGGGAGCTGTTTTTT. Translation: CASSLAAGTRNTGELFF.

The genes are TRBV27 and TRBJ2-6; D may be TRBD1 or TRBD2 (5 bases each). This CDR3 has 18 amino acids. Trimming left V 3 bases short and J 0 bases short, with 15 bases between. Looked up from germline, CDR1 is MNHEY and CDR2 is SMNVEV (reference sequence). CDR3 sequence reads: CASSLGPLSPSGANVLTF. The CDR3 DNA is TGTGCCAGCAGTTTGGGACCTCTTTCCCCCTCTGGGGCCAACGTCCTGACTTTC.

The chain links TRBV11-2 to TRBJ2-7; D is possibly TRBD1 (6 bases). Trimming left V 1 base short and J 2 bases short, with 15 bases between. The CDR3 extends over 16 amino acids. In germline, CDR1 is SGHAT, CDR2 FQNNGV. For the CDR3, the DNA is TGTGCCAGCAGCTTAGGTAGCAGGGGCGTAGCCTACGAGCAGTACTTC. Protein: CASSLGSRGVAYEQYF.

The CDR3: CASQAGRGAPHEQFF. CDR3 bases: TGTGCCAGCCAGGCTGGGCGGGGGGCCCCCCATGAGCAGTTCTTC. The J gene is TRBJ2-1, the V gene TRBV2; TRBD2 matches 8 bases. Germline trimming cut 8 bases from V and 8 bases from J; bases unmatched to any gene: 14. The CDR3 consists of 15 residues. CDR1 SNHLY and CDR2 FYNNEI come from the germline V gene.

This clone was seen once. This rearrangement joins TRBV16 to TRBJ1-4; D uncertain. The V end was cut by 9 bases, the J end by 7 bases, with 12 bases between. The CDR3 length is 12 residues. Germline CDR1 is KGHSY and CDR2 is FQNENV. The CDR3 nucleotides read TGTGCCAGTTCTAAACGGGGTGAAAAACTGTTTTTT. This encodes CASSKRGEKLFF.

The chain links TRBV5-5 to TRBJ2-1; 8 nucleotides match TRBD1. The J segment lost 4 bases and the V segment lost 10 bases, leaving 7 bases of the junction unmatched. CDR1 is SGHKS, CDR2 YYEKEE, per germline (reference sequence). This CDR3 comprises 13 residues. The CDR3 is CAAGTGTYNEQFF. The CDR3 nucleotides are TGTGCCGCCGGGACAGGAACTTACAATGAGCAGTTCTTC.

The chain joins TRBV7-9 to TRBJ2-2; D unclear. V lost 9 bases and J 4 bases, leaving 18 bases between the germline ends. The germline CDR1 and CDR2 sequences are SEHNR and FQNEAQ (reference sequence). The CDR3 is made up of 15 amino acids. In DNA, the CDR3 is TGTGCCAGTAATAAGAGACGGTTCGGCACCGGGGAGCTGTTTTTT. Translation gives CASNKRRFGTGELFF.

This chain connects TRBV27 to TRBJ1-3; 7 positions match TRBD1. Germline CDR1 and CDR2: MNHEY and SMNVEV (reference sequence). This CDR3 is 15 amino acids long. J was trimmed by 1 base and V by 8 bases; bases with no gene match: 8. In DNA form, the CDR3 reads TGTGCCAGCGGGCCTAGGGGGCCTTCTGGAAACACCATATATTTT. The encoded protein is CASGPRGPSGNTIYF.

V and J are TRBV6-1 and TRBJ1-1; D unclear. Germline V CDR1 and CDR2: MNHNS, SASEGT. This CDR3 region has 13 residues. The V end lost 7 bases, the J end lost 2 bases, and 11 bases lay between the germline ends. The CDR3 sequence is CASKQLGNTEAFF. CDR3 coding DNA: TGTGCCAGCAAGCAGTTGGGCAACACTGAAGCTTTCTTT.

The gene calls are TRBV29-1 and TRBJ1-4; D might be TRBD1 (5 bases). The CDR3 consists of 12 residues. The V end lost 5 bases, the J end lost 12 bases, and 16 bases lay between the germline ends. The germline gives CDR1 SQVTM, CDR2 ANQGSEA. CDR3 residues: CSVLVQWGELFF. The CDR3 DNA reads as TGCAGCGTTTTGGTTCAATGGGGCGAACTGTTTTTT.

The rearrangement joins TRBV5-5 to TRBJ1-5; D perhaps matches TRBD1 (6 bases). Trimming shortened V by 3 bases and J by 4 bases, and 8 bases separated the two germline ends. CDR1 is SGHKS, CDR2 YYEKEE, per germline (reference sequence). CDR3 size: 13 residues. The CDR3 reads CASSSRGNQPQHF. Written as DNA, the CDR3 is TGTGCCAGCAGCTCTAGGGGGAATCAGCCCCAGCATTTT.

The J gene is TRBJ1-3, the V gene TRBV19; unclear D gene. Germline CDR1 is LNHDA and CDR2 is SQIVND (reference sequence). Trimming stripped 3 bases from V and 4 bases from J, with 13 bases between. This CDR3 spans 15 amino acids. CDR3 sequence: CASSIGVLAGNTIYF. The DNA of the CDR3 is TGTGCCAGTAGTATTGGGGTCCTAGCGGGAAACACCATATATTTT.

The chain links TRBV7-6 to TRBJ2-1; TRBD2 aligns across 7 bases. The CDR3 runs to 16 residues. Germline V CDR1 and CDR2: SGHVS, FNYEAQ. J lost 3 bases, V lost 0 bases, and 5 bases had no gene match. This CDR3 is CASSLAHRGVYNEQFF. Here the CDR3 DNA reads TGTGCCAGCAGCTTAGCGCATCGGGGGGTCTACAATGAGCAGTTCTTC. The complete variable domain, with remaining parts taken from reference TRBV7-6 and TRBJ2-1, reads GAGVSQSPRYKVTKRGQDVALRCDPISGHVSLYWYRQALGQGPEFLTYFNYEAQQDKSGLPNDRFSAERPEGSISTLTIQRTEQRDSAMYRCASSLAHRGVYNEQFFGPGTRLTVL.

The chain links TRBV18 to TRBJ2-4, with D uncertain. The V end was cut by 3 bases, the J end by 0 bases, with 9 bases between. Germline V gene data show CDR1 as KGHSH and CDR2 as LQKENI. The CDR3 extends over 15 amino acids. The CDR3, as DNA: TGTGCCAGCTCACCGACGTCACTAGCCAAAAACATTCAGTACTTC. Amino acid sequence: CASSPTSLAKNIQYF.